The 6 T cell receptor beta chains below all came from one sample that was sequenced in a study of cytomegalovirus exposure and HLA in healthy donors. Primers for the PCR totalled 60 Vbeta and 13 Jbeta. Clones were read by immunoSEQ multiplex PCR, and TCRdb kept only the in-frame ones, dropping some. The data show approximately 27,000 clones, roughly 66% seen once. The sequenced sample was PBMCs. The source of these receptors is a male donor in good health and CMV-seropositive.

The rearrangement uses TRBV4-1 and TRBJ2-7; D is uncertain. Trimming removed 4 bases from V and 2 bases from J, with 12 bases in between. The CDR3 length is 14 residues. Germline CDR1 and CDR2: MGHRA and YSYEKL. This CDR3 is CASSPGRVPYEQYF. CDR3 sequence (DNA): TGCGCCAGCAGCCCTGGCCGGGTACCCTACGAGCAGTACTTC.

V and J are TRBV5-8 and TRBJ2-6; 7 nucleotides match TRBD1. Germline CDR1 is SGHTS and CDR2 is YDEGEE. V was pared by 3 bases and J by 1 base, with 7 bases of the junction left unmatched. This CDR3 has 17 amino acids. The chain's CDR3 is CASSSLGTASGANVLTF. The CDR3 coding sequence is TGTGCCAGCAGCTCACTCGGGACAGCGTCTGGGGCCAACGTCCTGACTTTC.

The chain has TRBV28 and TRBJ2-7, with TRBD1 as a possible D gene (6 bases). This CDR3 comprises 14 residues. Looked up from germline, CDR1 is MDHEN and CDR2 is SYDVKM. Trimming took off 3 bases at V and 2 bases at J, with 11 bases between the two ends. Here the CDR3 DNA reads TGTGCCAGCAGTTTCCACAGGGCGCCCTACGAGCAGTACTTC. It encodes CASSFHRAPYEQYF.

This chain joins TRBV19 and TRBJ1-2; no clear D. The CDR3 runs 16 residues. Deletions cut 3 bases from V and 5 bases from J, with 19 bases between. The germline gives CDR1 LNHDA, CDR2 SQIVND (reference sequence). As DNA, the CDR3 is TGTGCCAGTAGTATCTCGCACCTAGCCGGTCTTTATGGCTACACCTTC. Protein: CASSISHLAGLYGYTF.

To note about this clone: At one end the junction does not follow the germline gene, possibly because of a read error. CDR3: CSSSYYRGHNTEAFF. CDR3 nucleotides: TGTTCCAGCAGCTACTACAGGGGCCATAACACTGAAGCTTTCTTT. J is TRBJ1-1 and V is TRBV7-9; 7 bases map to TRBD1. The length of the CDR3 is 15 residues. Germline V lookup: CDR1 SEHNR, CDR2 FQNEAQ (reference sequence).

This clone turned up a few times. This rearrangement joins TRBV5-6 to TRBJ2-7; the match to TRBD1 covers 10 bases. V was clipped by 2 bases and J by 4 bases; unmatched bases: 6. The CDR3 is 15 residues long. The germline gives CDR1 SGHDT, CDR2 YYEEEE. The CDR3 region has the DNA TGTGCCAGCAGCTTAGAGGGACAGGGGAGATACGAGCAGTACTTC. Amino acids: CASSLEGQGRYEQYF.